The next 27 T cell receptor beta chains were all read from a single sample in a study of blood T cell repertoires in COVID-19. The method was immunoSEQ multiplex PCR; TCRdb's version includes in-frame clones alone and lacks a portion of them. The sample shows roughly 130,000 clones, around 83% of them seen only once. The sample was peripheral blood. These receptors all stem from a woman between 45 and 60 years old with acute or convalescent COVID-19.

In its sample, this clone was seen once. The chain has TRBV11-2 and TRBJ2-7, with 7 bases aligning to TRBD2. The germline V gene encodes CDR1 SGHAT and CDR2 FQNNGV. V was clipped by 0 bases and J by 2 bases; unmatched bases: 7. The CDR3 length is 16 residues. For the CDR3, the DNA is TGTGCCAGCAGCTTAGATGGGGGAGGGACGCCCTACGAGCAGTACTTC. It encodes CASSLDGGGTPYEQYF. Filled out from reference TRBV11-2 and TRBJ2-7, the complete variable domain reads EAGVAQSPRYKIIEKRQSVAFWCNPISGHATLYWYQQILGQGPKLLIQFQNNGVVDDSQLPKDRFSAERLKGVDSTLKIQPAKLEDSAVYLCASSLDGGGTPYEQYFGPGTRLTVT.

This rearrangement joins TRBV19 to TRBJ2-3; possibly TRBD1 for D (5 bases). CDR3 length: 16 residues. The germline V gene encodes CDR1 LNHDA and CDR2 SQIVND (reference sequence). Trimming took 1 base from V and 3 from J, leaving 14 bases between them. The CDR3 loop is CASSIVGPRATDTQYF. In DNA, the CDR3 is TGTGCCAGTAGTATAGTGGGGCCTAGGGCGACAGATACGCAGTATTTT.

The chain combines TRBV5-1 with TRBJ2-7, with D possibly being TRBD1 (5 bases). Trimming took 5 bases from V and 0 from J, leaving 9 bases between them. The length of the CDR3 is 13 residues. From germline, CDR1 is SGHRS and CDR2 YFSETQ. CDR3 in amino acids: CASRQDLSYEQYF. Written as DNA, the CDR3 is TGCGCCAGCAGACAGGACCTCTCCTACGAGCAGTACTTC.

This clone was detected only once. This CDR3 reads CASSQALDREQFF. The DNA of the CDR3 is TGTGCCAGCAGCCAGGCACTGGACAGGGAACAGTTCTTC. This sequence joins TRBV6-5 and TRBJ2-1; 8 bases map to TRBD1. J lost 13 bases, V lost 6 bases, and 11 bases had no gene match. The CDR3 consists of 13 residues. The germline gives CDR1 MNHEY, CDR2 SVGAGI.

The chain has TRBV19 and TRBJ1-3, with 7 bases fitting TRBD1. The CDR3 contains 15 residues. V shed 2 bases, J shed 5 bases, and the junction held 6 bases outside the gene matches. Germline V gives CDR1 LNHDA, CDR2 SQIVND (reference sequence). The CDR3 DNA sequence: TGTGCCAGTAGTATACGAGGGGACAGTAGAAACACCATATATTTT. It is translated as CASSIRGDSRNTIYF.

V gene TRBV30 combines with J gene TRBJ2-7, with a weak D call TRBD1 (6 bases). CDR1 and CDR2 (germline): GTSNPN, SVGIG (reference sequence). V was shortened by 0 bases and J by 1 base, with 13 bases between the two germline ends. CDR3 length: 15 amino acids. This chain's CDR3 is CAWSVPGHGSYEQYF. In DNA form, the CDR3 reads TGTGCCTGGAGTGTACCGGGACACGGATCCTACGAGCAGTACTTC.

This rearrangement joins TRBV12-5 to TRBJ1-4, with unresolved D. Trimming pared 3 bases from V and 5 bases from J, leaving 7 bases between. The germline gives CDR1 LGHNT, CDR2 FRNRAP. This CDR3 is built from 13 residues. The CDR3 nucleotides are TGTGCTAGTGGTTTTTGGCAGAATGAAAAACTGTTTTTT. Translating it yields CASGFWQNEKLFF.

This clone was detected only once. The chain employs TRBV30 and TRBJ2-3; a possible D gene is TRBD1 (6 bases). Germline CDR1 GTSNPN, CDR2 SVGIG (reference sequence). Trimming took off 0 bases at V and 8 bases at J, with 21 bases between the two ends. CDR3 length: 16 amino acids. CDR3 sequence reads: CAWSVRSGASGGTQYF. The CDR3 coding sequence is TGTGCCTGGAGTGTACGGTCAGGGGCCAGCGGCGGTACGCAGTATTTT.

The V gene is TRBV29-1, the J gene TRBJ1-5; D remains unclear. Germline-derived CDR1 and CDR2 are SQVTM and ANQGSEA. V lost 4 bases and J lost 6, with 16 bases in between. This CDR3 has 14 residues. The CDR3 protein is CSVVEVGGGQPQHF. For the CDR3, the DNA is TGCAGCGTTGTCGAAGTTGGTGGAGGTCAGCCCCAGCATTTT.

V is TRBV5-4 and J is TRBJ1-1, with D tentatively TRBD1 (6 bases). Germline V gene sequence: CDR1 SGHNT, CDR2 YYREEE (reference sequence). V was cut by 1 base and J by 0 bases, with 13 bases left in between. CDR3 size: 16 residues. The CDR3 reads CASSLMGAGMNTEAFF. The CDR3 nucleotides are TGTGCCAGCAGCTTGATGGGGGCAGGGATGAACACTGAAGCTTTCTTT.

This chain links TRBV2 with TRBJ2-7; 10 bases align to TRBD2. Germline CDR1 SNHLY, CDR2 FYNNEI. V shed 0 bases, J shed 7 bases, and the junction held 12 bases outside the gene matches. This CDR3 region has 17 residues. The CDR3 region is CASSEAFGAGGPKEQYF. The CDR3 DNA is TGTGCCAGCAGTGAAGCGTTCGGAGCGGGGGGGCCTAAGGAGCAGTACTTC.

The rearrangement links TRBV12-3 or TRBV12-4 to TRBJ1-1; D call uncertain. This CDR3 is 12 amino acids long. V was clipped by 5 bases and J by 5 bases, with 9 bases between them. CDR3 bases: TGTGCCAGCAGTCCTCGGGGTACTGAAGCTTTCTTT. This encodes CASSPRGTEAFF.

This clone occurred once. The genes are TRBV5-5 and TRBJ1-2, with 7 positions matching TRBD1. The CDR3 sequence is 16 residues long. Germline V gives CDR1 SGHKS, CDR2 YYEKEE (reference sequence). V lost 0 bases and J lost 3; bases outside the gene matches: 8. The CDR3 nucleotides are TGTGCCAGCAGCTTGGGACAGGGACAGATGGACTATGGCTACACCTTC. Translated: CASSLGQGQMDYGYTF. The full variable domain, rest sourced from reference TRBV5-5 and TRBJ1-2, is DAGVTQSPTHLIKTRGQQVTLRCSPISGHKSVSWYQQVLGQGPQFIFQYYEKEERGRGNFPDRFSARQFPNYSSELNVNALLLGDSALYLCASSLGQGQMDYGYTFGSGTRLTVV.

A note on this clone: The sample carries other DNA sequences with the same CDR3. This rearrangement joins TRBV18 to TRBJ1-5; D is unresolved. V was clipped by 3 bases and J by 0 bases, with 6 bases between them. CDR1 is KGHSH, CDR2 LQKENI, per germline. The CDR3 contains 14 residues. CDR3 DNA: TGTGCCAGCTCACCGGCGGATAGCAATCAGCCCCAGCATTTT. It is translated as CASSPADSNQPQHF.

This rearrangement joins TRBV5-5 to TRBJ1-5; D is ambiguous. Germline V gene sequence: CDR1 SGHKS, CDR2 YYEKEE (reference sequence). The V end was cut by 0 bases, the J end by 4 bases, with 8 bases between. The CDR3 has 14 amino acids. CDR3 DNA: TGTGCCAGCAGCTTGGGCCCCCAGAATCAGCCCCAGCATTTT. Protein: CASSLGPQNQPQHF.

The V call is TRBV13, the J call TRBJ2-1; TRBD2 agrees at 8 bases. CDR3 length: 13 residues. From germline, CDR1 is PRHDT and CDR2 FYEKMQ (reference sequence). The V gene end was trimmed by 8 bases and the J gene end by 9 bases; junction bases not matched to a gene: 9. CDR3 nucleotides: TGTGCCAGCTCCCGGGCGGGGGGTGGTGAGCAGTTCTTC. It encodes CASSRAGGGEQFF.

The chain recombines TRBV29-1 with TRBJ2-3, with TRBD2 matching over 9 bases. Germline CDR1 SQVTM, CDR2 ANQGSEA. The length of the CDR3 is 15 residues. The V segment lost 7 bases and the J segment 0 bases; nucleotides outside the gene matches: 8. The CDR3 reads CSGGGLAGSTDTQYF. CDR3 nucleotides: TGCAGCGGCGGAGGGCTAGCGGGGAGCACAGATACGCAGTATTTT.

This clone has just a few counts. This rearrangement joins TRBV11-2 to TRBJ1-6; D gene unclear. Germline CDR1 is SGHAT and CDR2 is FQNNGV. The CDR3 has 14 residues. Trimming took 2 bases from V and 7 from J, leaving 9 bases between them. CDR3 protein: CASSLIRENSPLHF. CDR3 nucleotides: TGTGCCAGCAGCTTAATCCGGGAAAATTCACCCCTCCACTTT.

The chain has TRBV12-5 and TRBJ2-3; the match to TRBD2 covers 11 bases. The CDR3 covers 17 residues. The V gene end was trimmed by 0 bases and the J gene end by 15 bases; junction bases not matched to a gene: 17. Germline CDR1 LGHNT, CDR2 FRNRAP. CDR3 bases: TGTGCTAGTGGTTTGGTACTAGCGGGGGATTTCTTATCGGACGGCTATTTT. Protein sequence: CASGLVLAGDFLSDGYF.

The chain links TRBV24-1 to TRBJ1-5, with 10 bases lining up with TRBD1. The CDR3 loop spans 16 amino acids. The V gene end was trimmed by 2 bases and the J gene end by 6 bases; junction bases not matched to a gene: 6. CDR1 and CDR2 from the germline V gene are KGHDR and SFDVKD. For the CDR3, the DNA is TGTGCCACCAGTGATTCACAGGGACAGGGGTCTCAGCCCCAGCATTTT. It specifies CATSDSQGQGSQPQHF.

The chain joins TRBV6-5 to TRBJ1-3, with D possibly matching TRBD1 (5 bases). The V gene lost 6 bases and the J gene lost 0 bases, with 9 bases spanning the gap. The length of the CDR3 is 14 residues. CDR1 MNHEY and CDR2 SVGAGI come from the germline V gene. The CDR3 region has the DNA TGTGCCAGCAGCACAGGAACCTCTGGAAACACCATATATTTT. Translated: CASSTGTSGNTIYF.

The chain joins TRBV10-3 to TRBJ1-3; D is perhaps TRBD1 (6 bases). The CDR3 contains 15 residues. Germline CDR1 and CDR2: ENHRY and SYGVKD. Trimming removed 6 bases from V and 0 bases from J, with 12 bases in between. Written as DNA, the CDR3 is TGTGCCATCAGGGGGGACATCAACTCTGGAAACACCATATATTTT. Translating gives CAIRGDINSGNTIYF.

The rearrangement uses TRBV19 and TRBJ2-2; 7 bases are shared with TRBD1. The V gene's germline CDR1 is LNHDA and CDR2 SQIVND (reference sequence). J was trimmed by 4 bases and V by 5 bases; bases with no gene match: 7. The CDR3 extends over 15 amino acids. Here the CDR3 reads CASSSMTGTTGELFF. CDR3 DNA: TGTGCCAGTAGTTCCATGACAGGGACCACCGGGGAGCTGTTTTTT. The complete variable domain, with remaining parts taken from reference TRBV19 and TRBJ2-2, reads DGGITQSPKYLFRKEGQNVTLSCEQNLNHDAMYWYRQDPGQGLRLIYYSQIVNDFQKGDIAEGYSVSREKKESFPLTVTSAQKNPTAFYLCASSSMTGTTGELFFGEGSRLTVL.

The V call is TRBV7-2, the J call TRBJ2-1; TRBD1 agrees at 7 bases. Germline V gives CDR1 SGHTA, CDR2 FQGNSA. V was clipped by 5 bases and J by 5 bases; unmatched bases: 9. The CDR3 loop spans 15 amino acids. The CDR3 DNA follows: TGTGCCAGCAGCCTCCGGGACAGCAGAAACAATGAGCAGTTCTTC. The encoded protein is CASSLRDSRNNEQFF.

This rearrangement joins TRBV27 to TRBJ1-6, with 7 bases that match TRBD1. CDR1 is MNHEY and CDR2 is SMNVEV in the germline V gene (reference sequence). The V segment lost 8 bases and the J segment 0 bases; nucleotides outside the gene matches: 13. This CDR3 comprises 18 residues. The DNA for the CDR3 is TGTGCCAGCGGGGACAGCCTACCCTTAAGCTCCTATAATTCACCCCTCCACTTT. This encodes CASGDSLPLSSYNSPLHF.

The chain has TRBV6-5 and TRBJ1-1, with 7 bases matching TRBD1. Trimming at V came to 0 bases and at J to 0 bases, leaving 4 bases not matched to a gene. Germline V CDR1 and CDR2: MNHEY, SVGAGI. CDR3 length equals 16 residues. The CDR3: CASSYSGGAMNTEAFF. The CDR3 DNA follows: TGTGCCAGCAGTTACTCAGGGGGCGCGATGAACACTGAAGCTTTCTTT.

The genes are TRBV28 and TRBJ1-4; possible D gene TRBD1, 6 bases. V lost 2 bases to trimming and J lost 8 bases, with 12 bases between them. This CDR3 is 14 amino acids long. Germline V gene data show CDR1 as MDHEN and CDR2 as SYDVKM. The CDR3 sequence: CASSLSQGKEKLFF. CDR3 sequence (DNA): TGTGCCAGCAGTTTAAGCCAGGGGAAAGAAAAACTGTTTTTT.